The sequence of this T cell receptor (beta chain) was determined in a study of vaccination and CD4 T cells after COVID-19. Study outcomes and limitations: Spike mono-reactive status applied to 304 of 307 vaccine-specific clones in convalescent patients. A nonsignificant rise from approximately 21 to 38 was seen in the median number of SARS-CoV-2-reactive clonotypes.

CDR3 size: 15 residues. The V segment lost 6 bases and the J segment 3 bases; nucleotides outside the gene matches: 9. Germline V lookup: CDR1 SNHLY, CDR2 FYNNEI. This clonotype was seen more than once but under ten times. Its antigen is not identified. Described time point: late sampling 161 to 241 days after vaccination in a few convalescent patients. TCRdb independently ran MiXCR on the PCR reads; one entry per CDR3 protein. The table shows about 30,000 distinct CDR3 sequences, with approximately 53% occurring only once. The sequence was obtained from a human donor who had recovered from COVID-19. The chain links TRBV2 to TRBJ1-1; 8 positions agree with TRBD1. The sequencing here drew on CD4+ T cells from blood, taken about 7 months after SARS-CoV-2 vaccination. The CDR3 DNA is TGTGCCAGCAGACCCGGCACGACAGGGGACACTGAAGCTTTCTTT. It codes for CASRPGTTGDTEAFF.